The 31 T cell receptor beta chains given below trace back to one sample, sequenced in a study of T cell repertoires in cytomegalovirus infection. These TCRs are of unknown antigen specificity. One entry per CDR3 protein results from TCRdb running MiXCR on the reads. The sample shows around 200,000 distinct CDR3 sequences, about 39% of them seen only once. Sequencing used CD8+ T cells from cultured PBMCs, obtained from culture after CMV antigen stimulation. These receptors came from a human donor in good health (CMV status not recorded). Some clones in this sample may be carry-over from other donors' samples.

The chain employs TRBV5-4 and TRBJ2-3, with D perhaps TRBD1 (6 bases). Germline V gene data show CDR1 as SGHNT and CDR2 as YYREEE (reference sequence). The CDR3 sequence is 15 residues long. V dropped 4 bases and J dropped 0 bases, with 12 bases sitting between them. The CDR3 region has the DNA TGTGCCAGCAGCAGACAGGCAACTAGCACAGATACGCAGTATTTT. Translation: CASSRQATSTDTQYF. Filled out from reference TRBV5-4 and TRBJ2-3, the complete variable domain reads ETGVTQSPTHLIKTRGQQVTLRCSSQSGHNTVSWYQQALGQGPQFIFQYYREEENGRGNFPPRFSGLQFPNYSSELNVNALELDDSALYLCASSRQATSTDTQYFGPGTRLTVL.

A few counts support this clonotype. This chain uses TRBV28 with TRBJ2-7, with D perhaps matching TRBD1 or TRBD2 (5 bases each). Trimming left V 2 bases short and J 7 bases short, with 21 bases between. Per the germline V gene, CDR1 is MDHEN and CDR2 is SYDVKM. The CDR3 sequence is 16 residues long. CDR3 bases: TGTGCCAGCAGTTTAAGAAGGGACCCTCCGGTCCGGGAGCAGTACTTC. Its protein product is CASSLRRDPPVREQYF.

In nucleotides, the CDR3 is TGTGCCAGCAGCCCCGGGACAGGGGGCTCTGGAAACACCATATATTTT. Translating it yields CASSPGTGGSGNTIYF. The chain has TRBV7-6 and TRBJ1-3; the match to TRBD1 covers 11 bases. Trimming removed 5 bases from V and 0 bases from J; junction bases left unmatched: 3. Germline CDR1 SGHVS, CDR2 FNYEAQ. CDR3 size: 16 residues. Together with reference TRBV7-6 and TRBJ1-3, the CDR3 gives the full variable domain: GAGVSQSPRYKVTKRGQDVALRCDPISGHVSLYWYRQALGQGPEFLTYFNYEAQQDKSGLPNDRFSAERPEGSISTLTIQRTEQRDSAMYRCASSPGTGGSGNTIYFGEGSWLTVV.

This clonotype was seen a handful of times. CDR3 in DNA: TGTGCCAGCAGCTTACGATATGGGGGGCCTAGCTCTGGAAACACCATATATTTT. Protein product: CASSLRYGGPSSGNTIYF. The rearrangement joins TRBV7-6 to TRBJ1-3; weak D call: TRBD1 (6 bases). Trimming cost V 2 bases and J 0 bases, with 17 bases left between them. The CDR3 sequence is 18 residues long. CDR1 and CDR2 (germline): SGHVS, FNYEAQ.

With regard to this clonotype: Without the conserved terminal phenylalanine or tryptophan, this CDR3 likely stems from a read error. It is unclear where the CDR3 begins or ends on the DNA, so no DNA is shown, and the CDR3 is as TCRdb lists it. This rearrangement joins TRBV7-6 to TRBJ2-7; the table gives TRBD2 as D, unverified against the DNA. Per germline, CDR1 SGHVS and CDR2 FNYEAQ. The CDR3 numbers 14 amino acids, ends counted. CDR3: CASSLGGLAYVQCY.

The gene calls are TRBV7-2 and TRBJ1-2, with TRBD1 identical over 7 bases. V shed 5 bases, J shed 8 bases, and the junction held 11 bases outside the gene matches. The CDR3 sequence is 14 residues long. The germline gives CDR1 SGHTA, CDR2 FQGNSA. The CDR3 spells CASSRERGRGGYTF. The CDR3 nucleotides read TGTGCCAGCAGCCGGGAGAGGGGGCGGGGAGGCTACACCTTC. Variable domain in full (rest from reference TRBV7-2 and TRBJ1-2): GAGVSQSPSNKVTEKGKDVELRCDPISGHTALYWYRQSLGQGLEFLIYFQGNSAPDKSGLPSDRFSAERTGGSVSTLTIQRTQQEDSAVYLCASSRERGRGGYTFGSGTRLTVV.

The V and J genes are TRBV15 and TRBJ2-2, with TRBD1 as a possible D gene (5 bases). Trimming pared 3 bases from V and 4 bases from J, leaving 12 bases between. Germline CDR1 reads LNHNV; CDR2 reads YYDKDF (reference sequence). The CDR3 totals 15 residues. The CDR3 is CATSSQTVSTGELFF. As DNA, the CDR3 is TGTGCCACCAGCAGTCAGACAGTGAGCACCGGGGAGCTGTTTTTT. Full variable domain (rest looked up from reference TRBV15 and TRBJ2-2): DAMVIQNPRYQVTQFGKPVTLSCSQTLNHNVMYWYQQKSSQAPKLLFHYYDKDFNNEADTPDNFQSRRPNTSFCFLDIRSPGLGDTAMYLCATSSQTVSTGELFFGEGSRLTVL.

The sample holds a few counts of this clonotype. The V call is TRBV2, the J call TRBJ2-1; D is unclear. Germline V CDR1 and CDR2: SNHLY, FYNNEI. The V gene lost 11 bases and the J gene lost 9 bases, with 17 bases spanning the gap. This CDR3 region has 12 residues. The CDR3 reads CAFTQEPGEQFF. The CDR3 coding sequence is TGTGCCTTTACTCAGGAGCCGGGTGAGCAGTTCTTC.

The rearrangement links TRBV4-1 to TRBJ1-1; TRBD1 might be the D (5 bases). Trimming took 3 bases from V and 5 from J, leaving 13 bases between them. The germline V gene encodes CDR1 MGHRA and CDR2 YSYEKL. This CDR3 comprises 14 residues. This CDR3 reads CASSQSLRDTEAFF. CDR3 coding DNA: TGCGCCAGCAGCCAGTCTCTCAGGGATACTGAAGCTTTCTTT.

This clonotype was found a few times. The chain uses TRBV5-4 and TRBJ1-2; D is ambiguous. Germline V gene data show CDR1 as SGHNT and CDR2 as YYREEE (reference sequence). Trimming shortened V by 0 bases and J by 4 bases, and 13 bases separated the two germline ends. CDR3 length: 15 amino acids. The CDR3 protein is CASSLDRTSLYGYTF. The CDR3 nucleotides read TGTGCCAGCAGCTTGGACCGGACCAGTCTCTATGGCTACACCTTC. Looking up the rest from reference TRBV5-4 and TRBJ1-2 gives the full variable domain: ETGVTQSPTHLIKTRGQQVTLRCSSQSGHNTVSWYQQALGQGPQFIFQYYREEENGRGNFPPRFSGLQFPNYSSELNVNALELDDSALYLCASSLDRTSLYGYTFGSGTRLTVV.

This rearrangement joins TRBV6-6 to TRBJ1-1, with D possibly TRBD1 on 6 matching bases. CDR1 MNHNY and CDR2 SVGAGI come from the germline V gene (reference sequence). The CDR3 is 12 residues long. V lost 6 bases and J lost 7, with 12 bases in between. CDR3 DNA sequence: TGTGCCAGCAGCCAGGGACACCTTGAAGCTTTCTTT. Amino acid sequence: CASSQGHLEAFF.

This clonotype showed up many times. The chain has TRBV4-1 and TRBJ2-3; 8 bases match TRBD2. With 1 base clipped from V and 1 base from J, the junction kept 7 bases outside the gene matches. The germline V gene has CDR1 MGHRA and CDR2 YSYEKL. The CDR3 has 17 amino acids. CDR3 DNA sequence: TGCGCCAGCAGCCAAGGGGCTAGCGGGCGCGGCACAGATACGCAGTATTTT. Translated, it gives CASSQGASGRGTDTQYF.

This clonotype was counted only a few times. The chain couples TRBV7-8 to TRBJ2-1; D possibly corresponds to TRBD2 (6 bases). CDR1 is SGHVS and CDR2 is FQNEAQ in the germline V gene. V gave up 5 bases and J gave up 8 bases, with 19 bases separating them. The CDR3 consists of 15 residues. CDR3 sequence (DNA): TGTGCCAGCAGCGCCTCACTAGCCGGGGGTCATGAGCAGTTCTTC. Translating gives CASSASLAGGHEQFF.

This chain joins TRBV12-3 or TRBV12-4 and TRBJ2-1; D is undetermined. This CDR3 is built from 15 residues. Trimming stripped 3 bases from V and 3 bases from J, with 12 bases between. As DNA, the CDR3 is TGTGCCAGCAGTTTTGGGCGGCTGGGCTACAATGAGCAGTTCTTC. Translated: CASSFGRLGYNEQFF.

This chain connects TRBV4-1 to TRBJ2-4; 8 bases fit TRBD1. CDR1 and CDR2 from the germline V gene are MGHRA and YSYEKL. The CDR3 loop spans 18 amino acids. J was trimmed by 0 bases and V by 0 bases; bases with no gene match: 7. CDR3 in DNA: TGCGCCAGCAGCCAAGACCAGGGGGCGGTTGAAGCCAAAAACATTCAGTACTTC. Translation: CASSQDQGAVEAKNIQYF.

This clonotype was counted a few times. The rearrangement uses TRBV29-1 and TRBJ2-4; 10 bases map to TRBD2. The CDR3 extends over 14 amino acids. V lost 8 bases and J lost 7; bases outside the gene matches: 11. CDR1 is SQVTM, CDR2 ANQGSEA, per germline. This CDR3 is CSPGEREGRNIQYF. CDR3 nucleotides: TGCAGCCCCGGGGAGCGGGAGGGCCGGAACATTCAGTACTTC.

The V gene is TRBV28, the J gene TRBJ1-4, with D possibly matching TRBD1 (5 bases). The CDR3 totals 14 residues. Germline values: CDR1 MDHEN, CDR2 SYDVKM. V was trimmed by 6 bases and J by 7 bases, leaving 15 bases between them. CDR3 loop: CASSHRGSGEKLFF. For the CDR3, the DNA is TGTGCCAGCAGCCACCGGGGGTCCGGTGAAAAACTGTTTTTT.

The V and J genes are TRBV2 and TRBJ1-5; D is undetermined. The germline V gene has CDR1 SNHLY and CDR2 FYNNEI. The CDR3 sequence is 14 residues long. Trimming removed 4 bases from V and 9 bases from J, with 16 bases in between. DNA of the CDR3: TGTGCCAGCAGTGCCCCCCAGTCTGTGTTGCCCCAGCATTTT. This sequence encodes CASSAPQSVLPQHF.

The chain has TRBV7-2 and TRBJ2-7, with 14 bases identical to TRBD2. The trim removed 2 bases at V and 2 bases at J, leaving 11 bases unmatched. In germline, CDR1 is SGHTA, CDR2 FQGNSA. The CDR3 length is 19 residues. In DNA, the CDR3 is TGTGCCAGCAGCTTATCCTTGGGGACTAGCGGGAGTAACACCTACGAGCAGTACTTC. Translating it yields CASSLSLGTSGSNTYEQYF.

V and J are TRBV28 and TRBJ2-3; no clear D. The germline V and J ends were trimmed by 8 bases and 1 base, with 19 bases remaining between them. The CDR3 consists of 16 residues. Germline V CDR1 and CDR2: MDHEN, SYDVKM. CDR3 loop: CASALLTNKGTDTQYF. CDR3 nucleotides: TGTGCCAGCGCCCTACTAACGAATAAAGGCACAGATACGCAGTATTTT.

Ten or more counts support this clonotype. The chain is built from TRBV7-2 and TRBJ2-2; the match to TRBD2 covers 7 bases. The germline V gene encodes CDR1 SGHTA and CDR2 FQGNSA. CDR3 length: 17 amino acids. V trimming: 5 bases; J trimming: 4 bases; junction bases outside the gene matches: 13. As DNA, the CDR3 is TGTGCCAGCAGCCCCGGACTAGGACCTCGAGGCACCGGGGAGCTGTTTTTT. Translation: CASSPGLGPRGTGELFF.

V usage is TRBV20-1 and J usage is TRBJ2-1; TRBD2 aligns across 15 bases. Germline CDR1 reads DFQATT; CDR2 reads SNEGSKA (reference sequence). V lost 6 bases, J lost 3 bases, and 9 bases stayed unmatched. The CDR3 totals 17 residues. The CDR3 reads CSARGTSGGSIYNEQFF. The DNA of the CDR3 is TGCAGTGCCAGGGGGACTAGCGGGGGGTCGATCTACAATGAGCAGTTCTTC.

This chain connects TRBV18 to TRBJ2-7; D is possibly TRBD1 (5 bases). V was cut by 0 bases and J by 1 base, with 22 bases left in between. This CDR3 region has 19 residues. Looked up from germline, CDR1 is KGHSH and CDR2 is LQKENI. CDR3 DNA sequence: TGTGCCAGCTCACCACCCCTGAGGCAGGGAACCCACCTTTCCTACGAGCAGTACTTC. This gives the protein CASSPPLRQGTHLSYEQYF.

This clonotype came up many times. This chain joins TRBV7-3 and TRBJ1-5, with TRBD1 identical over 7 bases. The CDR3 length is 17 residues. V gave up 4 bases and J gave up 4 bases; unmatched junction bases: 13. The germline gives CDR1 SGHTA, CDR2 FQGTGA. The CDR3 DNA reads TGTGCCAGCAGCTCCAGGGGAAGGACAGGATTAAATCAGCCCCAGCATTTT. Translating it yields CASSSRGRTGLNQPQHF.

The J gene is TRBJ2-3, the V gene TRBV6-5; D is possibly TRBD2 (6 bases). The CDR3 consists of 16 residues. The V gene's germline CDR1 is MNHEY and CDR2 SVGAGI. Trimming took 5 bases from V and 0 from J, leaving 15 bases between them. The CDR3 DNA reads TGTGCCAGCAGTCCGAACCCACGGGGGAGCACAGATACGCAGTATTTT. Translating it yields CASSPNPRGSTDTQYF.

V and J are TRBV6-1 and TRBJ2-1, with 7 bases that match TRBD2. The germline V gene has CDR1 MNHNS and CDR2 SASEGT. CDR3 length: 17 residues. The junction had 17 bases not matched to a gene; V was cut back by 5 bases and J by 7 bases. The CDR3 here is CASSKTGTTPFANEQFF. DNA of the CDR3: TGTGCCAGCAGTAAAACCGGGACTACACCTTTTGCGAATGAGCAGTTCTTC.

This clonotype has only a few counts. CDR3 residues: CASRRVFGETQYF. The DNA of the CDR3 is TGTGCCAGCAGGAGGGTGTTTGGAGAGACCCAGTACTTC. The chain employs TRBV12-3 or TRBV12-4 and TRBJ2-5; a possible D gene is TRBD2 (5 bases). V lost 6 bases and J lost 4, with 12 bases in between. There are 13 residues in the CDR3.

The chain employs TRBV4-1 and TRBJ2-7; TRBD2 matches at 9 bases. The CDR3 is 15 amino acids. V gave up 0 bases and J gave up 3 bases; unmatched junction bases: 3. Per germline, CDR1 MGHRA and CDR2 YSYEKL. CDR3 nucleotide sequence: TGCGCCAGCAGCCAAGAACCTAGCGGGATCTACGAGCAGTACTTC. Protein sequence: CASSQEPSGIYEQYF.

Of note for this clonotype: This may come from a read error, since a much larger clone is one base off. The chain uses TRBV7-8 and TRBJ2-5; 8 nucleotides align to TRBD1. This CDR3 comprises 15 residues. Looked up from germline, CDR1 is SGHVS and CDR2 is FQNEAQ. The CDR3 spells CVSSPLTGAQETQYF. The CDR3 DNA reads as TGTGTCAGCAGCCCCTTGACAGGGGCCCAAGAGACCCAGTACTTC.

V and J are TRBV7-9 and TRBJ1-1; tentatively, D is TRBD1 (5 bases). The CDR3 consists of 16 residues. Trimming removed 6 bases at V and 4 bases at J, with 21 bases between. Germline CDR1 and CDR2: SEHNR and FQNEAQ (reference sequence). CDR3: CASSSWGSGLSTEAFF. The CDR3, as DNA: TGTGCCAGCAGTTCCTGGGGGAGCGGGCTAAGCACTGAAGCTTTCTTT.

As regards this clonotype: Mismatch with germline at one junction end may stem from a read error. The CDR3 reads CASSSRADSYEQYF. CDR3 sequence (DNA): TGTGCTAGCAGCTCCAGAGCAGACTCCTACGAGCAGTACTTC. The chain links TRBV7-7 to TRBJ2-7; D unclear. Germline CDR1 is SSHAT and CDR2 is FNYEAQ (reference sequence). The CDR3 contains 14 residues.